One TCR beta chain is described in this entry. Authors' analysis steps: Amplification with reference gene primers provided the estimates of nucleated cell counts. Sequencing was performed with immunoSEQ multiplex PCR; in TCRdb, only in-frame clones are kept and a portion is missing. The D gene and trimming were derived from the DNA, and the V and J assignments and clone size from that table. This table has 220,000 or so clones, 84% appearing once. The source of the sample is a study of blood T cell repertoires in COVID-19. Study summary: Samples came from the United States, Italy and Spain, spanning acute and convalescent COVID-19. The analysed material was cDNA or gDNA that came from T cells, B-cell-depleted T cells, or PBMCs.

V gave up 1 base and J gave up 6 bases, with 11 bases separating them. CDR1 and CDR2 (germline): SGHAT, FQNNGV. The CDR3 totals 14 residues. The chain is built from TRBV11-2 and TRBJ2-3, with D possibly being TRBD2 (7 bases). This sequence originates from a woman aged 55-75 years who had recovered from COVID-19. Sequencing used peripheral blood. CDR3 protein: CASSLGGGPDTQYF. The DNA for the CDR3 is TGTGCCAGCAGCTTAGGGGGGGGGCCCGATACGCAGTATTTT.